This TCR beta chain was identified in a study of identical twins. Germline assignment: CDR1 SQVTM and CDR2 ANQGSEA. Unmatched junction bases numbered 10, after V lost 6 bases and J lost 4 bases. The CDR3 length is 16 residues. A single record per CDR3 protein comes from TCRdb applying MiXCR to the 5' RACE reads. Here the sample spans some 1,600,000 distinct CDR3 sequences, roughly a third being singletons. The sample holds a few counts of this clonotype. The clonotype was recovered from a newborn girl in good health. The chain combines TRBV29-1 with TRBJ2-7, with 15 bases identical to TRBD2. Sequencing was performed on cord blood. CDR3 nucleotides: TGCAGCGTGACCGGACTAGCGGGAGGGCCCTTTTACGAGCAGTACTTC. Amino acids: CSVTGLAGGPFYEQYF.